This T cell receptor beta chain was retrieved from a study of type 1 regulatory T cells. Study summary: T-allo10 is an in vitro-generated, Tr1-enriched CD4 T cell product specific for alloantigen.

This clonotype was detected only a few times. The antigen is not known. The graft donor-derived T-allo10 cells reportedly recognize host alloantigens, are anergic, and suppress alloantigen-specifically. CDR3 length: 13 amino acids. Per the germline V gene, CDR1 is SQVTM and CDR2 is ANQGSEA. V lost 6 bases and J lost 0, with 12 bases in between. MiXCR was run by TCRdb on the reads, yielding one entry per CDR3 protein. The repertoire holds about 68,000 distinct CDR3 sequences, with 50% to 70% as singletons. This chain links TRBV29-1 with TRBJ2-7; D is perhaps TRBD1 (6 bases). This receptor was obtained from a human donor in good health. Source material: cultured T cells, either the whole culture or a sorted T cell fraction (not recorded which). Subset of the sample: Tr1-enriched cell product generated in vitro against host alloantigens. The CDR3 nucleotides are TGCAGCGTAGCTCGGGACACCTCCTACGAGCAGTACTTC. This translates into CSVARDTSYEQYF.